One T cell receptor (beta chain) is described in this entry. This CDR3 has 16 residues. The germline gives CDR1 MNHEY, CDR2 SMNVEV (reference sequence). Trimming at V came to 3 bases and at J to 4 bases, leaving 9 bases not matched to a gene. This sample is drawn from a study of blood T cell repertoires in COVID-19. At the level of the study: T cells, B-cell-depleted T cells, or PBMCs supplied cDNA or gDNA.

The table came from immunoSEQ multiplex PCR; TCRdb's copy has only in-frame clones and leaves some out. The profile covers approximately 190,000 clones, with almost 85% appearing a single time and more than 4.5% taken by the ten largest. This TCR was recovered from a woman between 65 and 79 years old with active or convalescent COVID-19. This chain connects TRBV27 to TRBJ2-3; 8 bases fit TRBD1. What was sequenced was peripheral blood. The CDR3 nucleotides read TGTGCCAGCAGTTTTGGTCGCGACAGGGGTGCAGATACGCAGTATTTT. As protein: CASSFGRDRGADTQYF.